The 21 T cell receptor beta chains listed next were all sequenced from one sample in a study of pediatric ulcerative colitis. Method: immunoSEQ multiplex PCR; TCRdb's copy keeps in-frame clones and lacks some. Seen here are about 36,000 clones, 83% observed once, and the top ten hold approximately 23%. Sequencing used blood. The receptors come from a girl between 5 and 17 years old with moderate ulcerative colitis.

The chain has TRBV19 and TRBJ1-3, with 7 bases aligning to TRBD1. CDR3 length equals 16 residues. Losses at the gene ends were 4 bases for V and 0 bases for J; bases not matched to a gene: 6. Germline CDR1 reads LNHDA; CDR2 reads SQIVND (reference sequence). The CDR3 is CASSRDSPNSGNTIYF. In nucleotides, the CDR3 is TGTGCCAGTAGTAGGGACAGCCCTAACTCTGGAAACACCATATATTTT.

The rearrangement links TRBV5-8 to TRBJ2-1; no clear D gene. Germline-derived CDR1 and CDR2 are SGHTS and YDEGEE. V lost 10 bases to trimming and J lost 16 bases, with 15 bases between them. CDR3 size: 9 residues. CDR3 nucleotide sequence: TGTGCCGGTTCGCCTTTCTCCTTCTTC. Its protein product is CAGSPFSFF. The full variable domain, its missing parts supplied by reference TRBV5-8 and TRBJ2-1, is EAGVTQSPTHLIKTRGQQATLRCSPISGHTSVYWYQQALGLGLQFLLWYDEGEERNRGNFPPRFSGRQFPNYSSELNVNALELEDSALYLCAGSPFSFFGPGTRLTVL.

The V and J genes are TRBV7-9 and TRBJ2-7; TRBD1 is a possible D gene (6 bases). Trimming took 5 bases from V and 5 from J, leaving 22 bases between them. The CDR3 runs to 16 residues. Germline CDR1 is SEHNR and CDR2 is FQNEAQ (reference sequence). The CDR3 loop is CASSPTFTGPQNEQYF. As DNA, the CDR3 is TGTGCCAGCAGCCCGACCTTTACAGGGCCCCAAAACGAGCAGTACTTC.

The V and J genes are TRBV29-1 and TRBJ2-5; 11 bases map to TRBD1. The assigned J gene may be wrong: the sequence end matches TRBJ2-7 better. Germline-derived CDR1 and CDR2 are SQVTM and ANQGSEA. The length of the CDR3 is 12 residues. CDR3 coding DNA: TGCAGCGGGGGACAGGGGGCCTACGAGCAGTACTTC. Translating it yields CSGGQGAYEQYF.

The chain links TRBV13 to TRBJ2-7; D gene uncertain. The CDR3 spans 14 residues. V lost 3 bases to trimming and J lost 4 bases, with 13 bases between them. Germline CDR1 PRHDT, CDR2 FYEKMQ (reference sequence). The CDR3 nucleotides read TGTGCCAGCAGCTTCCGATCTACCGGTTACGAGCAGTACTTC. Translated, it gives CASSFRSTGYEQYF.

The genes are TRBV6-5 and TRBJ1-5; D unclear. This CDR3 region has 15 residues. Germline lookup yields CDR1 MNHEY and CDR2 SVGAGI. V lost 0 bases and J lost 4, with 10 bases in between. CDR3 loop: CASSYSLSGNQPQHF. CDR3 nucleotide sequence: TGTGCCAGCAGTTACTCTTTGTCCGGGAATCAGCCCCAGCATTTT.

The genes are TRBV6-4 and TRBJ2-3, with D tentatively TRBD2 (5 bases). CDR3 size: 15 residues. Germline CDR1 MRHNA, CDR2 SNTAGT. Trimming pared 6 bases from V and 2 bases from J, leaving 15 bases between. The CDR3 DNA reads TGTGCCAGCAGCGTTCAAGCGGAAAACACAGATACGCAGTATTTT. Amino acid sequence: CASSVQAENTDTQYF.

This sequence joins TRBV11-2 and TRBJ2-7; the D is unclear. Per the germline V gene, CDR1 is SGHAT and CDR2 is FQNNGV. The CDR3 is made up of 14 amino acids. The ends were cut back, 5 bases at V and 3 bases at J, with 14 bases in the middle. CDR3 nucleotide sequence: TGTGCCAGCAGCATATCTACGGCAGGCTACGAGCAGTACTTC. Protein sequence: CASSISTAGYEQYF.

V usage is TRBV5-5 and J usage is TRBJ2-3; D tentatively reads TRBD1 or TRBD2 (5 bases each). Germline CDR1 is SGHKS and CDR2 is YYEKEE (reference sequence). Trimming pared 1 base from V and 0 bases from J, leaving 9 bases between. This CDR3 has 15 amino acids. The CDR3 is CASSLRGPSTDTQYF. The CDR3 nucleotides are TGTGCCAGCAGCTTGCGGGGCCCTAGCACAGATACGCAGTATTTT.

J is TRBJ2-1 and V is TRBV27; 8 nucleotides agree with TRBD1. The CDR3 totals 13 residues. Trimming at V came to 10 bases and at J to 4 bases, leaving 6 bases not matched to a gene. Per the germline V gene, CDR1 is MNHEY and CDR2 is SMNVEV (reference sequence). This chain's CDR3 is CAILDRAYNEQFF. CDR3 in DNA: TGTGCCATTCTGGACAGGGCGTACAATGAGCAGTTCTTC.

The chain employs TRBV19 and TRBJ1-4, with a tentative D call TRBD1 (6 bases). Germline assignment: CDR1 LNHDA and CDR2 SQIVND (reference sequence). The CDR3 totals 14 residues. The ends were cut back, 6 bases at V and 13 bases at J, with 21 bases in the middle. CDR3 nucleotides: TGTGCCAGTAGACGGGGGGGCGGACGCCGGGGACTGTTTTTT. It codes for CASRRGGGRRGLFF.

The CDR3 here is CATSETHPGLGEQYF. Here the CDR3 DNA reads TGTGCCACCAGCGAAACCCACCCAGGGCTGGGCGAGCAGTACTTC. The chain uses TRBV15 and TRBJ2-5, with D perhaps TRBD1 (5 bases). The DNA end is more similar to TRBJ2-7, so the J call may be wrong. The CDR3 runs 15 residues. Per germline, CDR1 LNHNV and CDR2 YYDKDF (reference sequence).

The table lists this clone with a few counts. The chain joins TRBV4-2 to TRBJ1-4, with TRBD1 identical over 7 bases. Per germline, CDR1 LGHNA and CDR2 YNFKEQ. The CDR3 contains 16 residues. V trimming: 4 bases; J trimming: 7 bases; junction bases outside the gene matches: 12. CDR3 DNA sequence: TGTGCCAGCAGCCTGAACGGACAGGAGGGGGGTGAAAAACTGTTTTTT. It encodes CASSLNGQEGGEKLFF.

This chain joins TRBV5-1 and TRBJ1-1; TRBD1 matches at 7 bases. Germline V lookup: CDR1 SGHRS, CDR2 YFSETQ. The CDR3 totals 12 residues. The junction had 2 bases not matched to a gene; V was cut back by 4 bases and J by 5 bases. CDR3 sequence: CASSIQGTEAFF. CDR3 sequence (DNA): TGCGCCAGCAGCATACAGGGGACTGAAGCTTTCTTT.

V usage is TRBV2 and J usage is TRBJ1-2, with a tentative D call TRBD1 (6 bases). This CDR3 is built from 12 residues. Trimming pared 7 bases from V and 8 bases from J, leaving 14 bases between. The germline gives CDR1 SNHLY, CDR2 FYNNEI. CDR3 sequence: CASKEGGDGYTF. The CDR3 DNA follows: TGTGCCAGCAAGGAGGGGGGAGACGGCTACACCTTC.

This sequence joins TRBV6-5 and TRBJ2-5; weak D call: TRBD1 (5 bases). The germline V gene has CDR1 MNHEY and CDR2 SVGAGI. CDR3 length equals 15 residues. The germline V and J ends were trimmed by 8 bases and 1 base, with 17 bases remaining between them. As DNA, the CDR3 is TGTGCCAGCGCCAAGGGGCTACCTTTCCAAGAGACCCAGTACTTC. Protein sequence: CASAKGLPFQETQYF.

V is TRBV11-3 and J is TRBJ2-7; D is undetermined. Trimming removed 2 bases from V and 0 bases from J, with 8 bases in between. Germline values: CDR1 SGHNT, CDR2 YENEEA. The CDR3 totals 14 residues. The CDR3 sequence is CASSLTGSSYEQYF. The CDR3 bases are TGTGCCAGCAGCTTAACTGGCTCCTCCTACGAGCAGTACTTC.

The gene calls are TRBV11-2 and TRBJ1-1; D ambiguous. The CDR3 runs to 11 residues. V lost 5 bases, J lost 9 bases, and 10 bases lay in between. Germline assignment: CDR1 SGHAT and CDR2 FQNNGV. The CDR3 spells CASSQTLQAFF. As DNA, the CDR3 is TGTGCCAGCAGCCAGACACTCCAAGCTTTCTTT.

The rearrangement joins TRBV6-1 to TRBJ1-2; D is uncertain. Looked up from germline, CDR1 is MNHNS and CDR2 is SASEGT. The CDR3 length is 11 residues. V lost 6 bases and J lost 7, with 9 bases in between. CDR3 sequence: CASRGQFGYTF. In DNA, the CDR3 is TGTGCCAGCAGAGGGCAATTTGGCTACACCTTC.

This chain links TRBV4-2 with TRBJ2-3; 7 bases are a match to TRBD2. The length of the CDR3 is 16 residues. Germline CDR1 and CDR2: LGHNA and YNFKEQ. With V trimmed by 1 base and J by 4 bases, 8 bases remained unmatched. This CDR3 is CASSQVRGVGADTQYF. CDR3 sequence (DNA): TGTGCCAGCAGCCAAGTTCGGGGGGTGGGGGCAGATACGCAGTATTTT.

This clone came up once. The chain links TRBV14 to TRBJ1-1; 10 nucleotides agree with TRBD1. CDR3 length: 15 residues. Germline CDR1 SGHDN, CDR2 FVKESK. With V trimmed by 5 bases and J by 1 base, 4 bases remained unmatched. The CDR3 sequence: CASSSRTGGNTEAFF. In DNA, the CDR3 is TGTGCCAGCAGCTCCAGGACAGGGGGGAACACTGAAGCTTTCTTT.